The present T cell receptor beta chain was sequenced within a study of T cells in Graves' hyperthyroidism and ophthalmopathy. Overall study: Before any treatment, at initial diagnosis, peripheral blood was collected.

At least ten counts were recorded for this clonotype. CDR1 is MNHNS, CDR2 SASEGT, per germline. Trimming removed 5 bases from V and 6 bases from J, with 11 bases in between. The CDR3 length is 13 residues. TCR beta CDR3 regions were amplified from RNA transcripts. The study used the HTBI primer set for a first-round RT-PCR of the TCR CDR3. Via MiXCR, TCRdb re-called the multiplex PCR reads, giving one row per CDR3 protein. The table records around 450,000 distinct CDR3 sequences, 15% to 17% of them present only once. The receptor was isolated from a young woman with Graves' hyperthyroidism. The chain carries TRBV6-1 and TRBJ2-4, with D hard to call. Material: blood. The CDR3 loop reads CASSSTSPNIQYF. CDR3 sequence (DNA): TGTGCCAGCAGTTCGACGTCGCCAAACATTCAGTACTTC.